The rows below give T cell receptor beta chains drawn from one sample of a study of cytomegalovirus exposure and HLA in healthy donors. Clones were read by immunoSEQ multiplex PCR, and TCRdb kept only the in-frame ones, dropping some. The profile covers around 80,000 clones, with 74% appearing a single time and 7.5% to 9.5% taken by the ten largest. The specimen sequenced was PBMCs. The receptors were sampled from a middle-aged man in good health and CMV-seropositive. Both conserved end residues are part of each CDR3. A D gene is named only where the DNA matches it firmly. The size field is filled for only some rows; it gives once, few, many or a size class.

V gene,D gene,clone size,J gene,CDR3 protein,CDR3 DNA
TRBV18,-,once,TRBJ2-7,CASSPPGAGANEQYF,TGTGCCAGCTCACCACCGGGCGCAGGGGCGAACGAGCAGTACTTC
TRBV6-1,-,-,TRBJ1-2,CASSEALRGAYYTF,TGTGCCAGCAGTGAAGCGCTTCGGGGGGCGTACTACACCTTC
TRBV19,TRBD2,few,TRBJ2-2,CASDRWGGRRGTGELFF,TGTGCCAGTGACCGATGGGGGGGGAGGAGAGGCACCGGGGAGCTGTTTTTT
TRBV2,TRBD1,-,TRBJ2-3,CASSTGTASTDTQYF,TGTGCCAGCAGTACCGGGACAGCAAGCACAGATACGCAGTATTTT
TRBV2,TRBD2,-,TRBJ2-3,CASKGLAGRFTDTQYF,TGTGCCAGCAAGGGACTAGCGGGAAGATTCACAGATACGCAGTATTTT
TRBV9,TRBD2,-,TRBJ2-1,CASSSTSGRGGEQFF,TGTGCCAGCAGCTCAACTAGCGGGAGGGGGGGTGAGCAGTTCTTC
TRBV30,-,-,TRBJ1-1,CAWIAGYMTEAFF,TGTGCCTGGATAGCGGGGTATATGACTGAAGCTTTCTTT
TRBV10-3,-,-,TRBJ1-2,CAISDLDRVPFDYGYTF,TGTGCCATCAGTGATCTCGACAGAGTCCCTTTTGACTATGGCTACACCTTC
TRBV27,-,-,TRBJ1-1,CASSFSGSGGTEAFF,TGTGCCAGCAGTTTCTCCGGCTCGGGCGGGACTGAAGCTTTCTTT
TRBV4-2,-,-,TRBJ1-1,CASSKLQDTEAFF,TGTGCCAGCAGCAAACTACAGGACACCGAAGCTTTCTTT
TRBV7-2,TRBD2,-,TRBJ2-4,CASSTSGVAKNIQYF,TGTGCCAGCAGCACAAGCGGGGTAGCCAAAAACATTCAGTACTTC
TRBV19,TRBD2,-,TRBJ2-1,CASSIDAGGTYNEQFF,TGTGCCAGTAGTATAGATGCGGGGGGCACCTACAATGAGCAGTTCTTC
TRBV5-4,-,-,TRBJ2-7,CASSLEQGPYEQYF,TGTGCCAGCAGCTTGGAACAGGGTCCCTACGAGCAGTACTTC
TRBV2,-,-,TRBJ1-6,CASSEASGSPLHF,TGTGCCAGCAGTGAGGCTTCGGGGTCACCCCTCCACTTT
TRBV2,-,once,TRBJ1-3,CASRGAGPQGGNTIYF,TGTGCCAGCAGGGGGGCGGGCCCTCAAGGTGGAAACACCATATATTTT
TRBV9,-,-,TRBJ2-3,CASSVGVLRGDTQYF,TGTGCCAGCAGCGTAGGAGTCCTCCGAGGAGATACGCAGTATTTT
TRBV10-3,TRBD2,-,TRBJ2-3,CATTSGLGTDTQYF,TGTGCCACCACGTCGGGACTAGGCACAGATACGCAGTATTTT
TRBV19,-,-,TRBJ1-2,CASSTRGEGYTF,TGTGCCAGTAGTACGCGGGGGGAAGGCTACACCTTC
TRBV7-7,TRBD1,-,TRBJ2-7,CASSLASQGAEQYF,TGTGCCAGCAGCTTAGCGTCGCAGGGGGCCGAGCAGTACTTC
TRBV5-3,-,-,TRBJ2-1,CARSPPTRSSYNEQFF,TGTGCCAGAAGCCCCCCAACTAGGAGCTCCTACAATGAGCAGTTCTTC
TRBV28,-,-,TRBJ2-5,CASSIQGGRETQYF,TGTGCCAGCAGTATACAGGGAGGGAGAGAGACCCAGTACTTC
TRBV28,-,-,TRBJ1-2,CASSPYMVGYTF,TGTGCCAGCAGCCCATACATGGTTGGCTACACCTTC
TRBV11-3,-,-,TRBJ2-1,CASSKASLPENNEQFF,TGTGCCAGCAGCAAAGCCTCTCTCCCCGAGAACAATGAGCAGTTCTTC
TRBV5-6,-,-,TRBJ1-6,CASTLGGRNNSPLHF,TGTGCCAGCACCCTGGGGGGTCGGAATAATTCACCCCTCCACTTT
TRBV7-6,-,-,TRBJ2-1,CASSHDSNEQFF,TGTGCCAGCAGCCATGACAGTAATGAGCAGTTCTTC
TRBV10-3,-,-,TRBJ1-1,CAISESTGNTEAFF,TGTGCCATCAGTGAGTCGACGGGGAACACTGAAGCTTTCTTT
TRBV6-5,TRBD1,few,TRBJ2-5,CASSSGTGVETQYF,TGTGCCAGCAGTTCCGGGACAGGGGTAGAGACCCAGTACTTC
TRBV5-1,-,-,TRBJ2-3,CASSLADSRDTQYF,TGCGCCAGCAGCTTGGCCGACTCCAGAGATACGCAGTATTTT
TRBV7-9,-,-,TRBJ2-3,CASSLGATDTQYF,TGTGCCAGCAGCTTAGGGGCCACAGATACGCAGTATTTT
TRBV7-6,-,-,TRBJ1-6,CASSLAASNSPLHF,TGTGCCAGCAGCTTAGCTGCCAGTAATTCACCCCTCCACTTT
TRBV6-1,-,-,TRBJ1-2,CASRDNGYTF,TGTGCCAGCAGAGACAACGGCTACACCTTC
TRBV30,TRBD2,once,TRBJ2-3,CAERGQVSDTQYF,TGTGCCGAGCGGGGCCAAGTCTCCGATACGCAGTATTTT
TRBV15,TRBD1,-,TRBJ2-7,CATSRDLGQGGEQYF,TGTGCCACCAGCAGAGACCTGGGACAGGGTGGCGAGCAGTACTTC
TRBV7-9,-,-,TRBJ1-3,CASSFRVSSSGNTIYF,TGTGCCAGCAGCTTCCGGGTCTCCAGCTCTGGAAACACCATATATTTT
TRBV9,TRBD1,-,TRBJ1-3,CASSVGTGGNTIYF,TGTGCCAGCAGCGTAGGGACAGGGGGGAACACCATATATTTT
TRBV30,-,medium-sized,TRBJ1-1,CAWRWQGNTEAFF,TGTGCCTGGAGATGGCAGGGGAACACTGAAGCTTTCTTT
TRBV5-5,-,-,TRBJ2-7,CASSFISQNEQYF,TGTGCCAGCAGCTTCATCAGTCAAAACGAGCAGTACTTC
TRBV6-1,TRBD1,once,TRBJ1-1,CASTWAGGMNTEAFF,TGTGCCAGCACCTGGGCAGGGGGCATGAACACTGAAGCTTTCTTT